These 31 T cell receptor beta chains share one sample of origin, sequenced in a study of T cells in women clearing cervical HPV infection. The assay was immunoSEQ multiplex PCR, and TCRdb's table has in-frame clones only and misses some. The sample holds approximately 15,000 clones. Source material: blood buffy coat. The source is a woman between 18 and 75 years old with a cervical HPV16 infection that either progressed to CIN3+ or cleared (not recorded which).

To note about this clone: The read stops 3 residues short of the end of the CDR3; the missing end is completed from the germline J gene. The rearrangement links TRBV7-9 to TRBJ1-4; no firm D call. The CDR3 covers 14 residues. With 1 base removed from V and 8 bases from J, the gap between germline ends came to 11 bases. Germline V gene data show CDR1 as SEHNR and CDR2 as FQNEAQ (reference sequence). The CDR3 bases that were read are TGTGCCAGCAGCTTAGTGGGCGTAGCGGAAAAA. Protein: CASSLVGVAEK. The whole CDR3 protein reads CASSLVGVAEKLFF.

On this clone itself: Sequencing ends 3 residues short of the CDR3 end; the germline J gene provides the rest. The chain links TRBV19 to TRBJ1-5; D is possibly TRBD1 (5 bases). Trimming took off 3 bases at V and 4 bases at J, with 10 bases between the two ends. The CDR3 covers 14 residues. From germline, CDR1 is LNHDA and CDR2 SQIVND (reference sequence). CDR3 protein: CASSMRQLNQPQHF. The DNA read from the CDR3 is TGTGCCAGTAGTATGAGACAGCTTAATCAGCCC.

Considering frequency, this clone is medium-sized. The read stops 3 residues short of the end of the CDR3; the missing end is completed from the germline J gene. The gene calls are TRBV19 and TRBJ2-1; 7 bases fit TRBD2. The ends lost 6 bases at V and 0 bases at J; junction bases unmatched: 5. The CDR3 loop spans 15 amino acids. The germline V gene encodes CDR1 LNHDA and CDR2 SQIVND (reference sequence). CDR3 in amino acids: CASSMGGGSYNEQFF. The sequenced part of the CDR3 DNA is TGTGCCAGTAGCATGGGCGGGGGCTCCTACAATGAG.

Comment on this clone: The read is 3 residues too short to cover the CDR3 end, so that end is filled in from the germline J gene. The rearrangement links TRBV7-8 to TRBJ2-2; 9 bases map to TRBD2. The CDR3 runs 17 residues. The J segment lost 5 bases and the V segment lost 4 bases, leaving 11 bases of the junction unmatched. CDR1 and CDR2 (germline): SGHVS, FQNEAQ. The DNA read from the CDR3 is TGTGCCAGCAGCTCCGGGACTAGCTATAGTATTACCGGGGAG. This codes for CASSSGTSYSITGE. Given in full, the CDR3 is CASSSGTSYSITGELFF.

As for this clone: The CDR3 is cut off 3 residues early in the read; its end comes from the germline J gene. The chain combines TRBV19 with TRBJ2-4, with 9 nucleotides matching TRBD1. Germline CDR1 LNHDA, CDR2 SQIVND (reference sequence). The CDR3 covers 14 residues. CDR3 residues: CASSRQGENYGQYF. The part of the CDR3 DNA that was read is TGTGCCAGTAGTAGACAGGGGGAAAACTATGGT.

With regard to this clone: The read finishes 3 residues shy of the CDR3 end, and the germline J gene is used to complete it. The chain links TRBV5-4 to TRBJ2-5; TRBD2 matches at 8 bases. Per germline, CDR1 SGHNT and CDR2 YYREEE (reference sequence). The CDR3 is made up of 15 amino acids. V lost 4 bases to trimming and J lost 5 bases; unmatched junction nucleotides: 10. The CDR3 here is CASSPGLASRETQYF. The sequenced part of the CDR3 DNA is TGTGCCAGCAGCCCAGGACTAGCTTCCCGGGAGACC.

Worth noting for this clone: Read coverage stops 3 residues before the CDR3 terminus; the germline J gene supplies the remainder. The chain employs TRBV19 and TRBJ2-2; TRBD2 agrees at 10 bases. CDR1 and CDR2 (germline): LNHDA, SQIVND (reference sequence). There are 17 residues in the CDR3. With 7 bases clipped from V and 4 bases from J, the junction kept 12 bases outside the gene matches. CDR3 residues: CASKEREGRSGTGELFF. The CDR3 DNA, read in part, is TGTGCCAGTAAGGAGCGGGAGGGACGTTCGGGCACCGGGGAG.

CDR3 DNA, as far as it was read: TGTGCCAGCAGTGAAGGTCAGGGGGCTTACGAGACC. Encoded protein: CASSEGQGAYET. The full CDR3 protein is CASSEGQGAYETQYF. The V call is TRBV2, the J call TRBJ2-5, with TRBD1 identical over 8 bases. The sequenced fragment ends 3 residues before the CDR3 boundary, so the rest is inferred from the germline J gene. CDR1 is SNHLY, CDR2 FYNNEI, per germline. The trim removed 1 base at V and 5 bases at J, leaving 6 bases unmatched. This CDR3 spans 15 amino acids. The whole variable domain, filled in from reference TRBV2 and TRBJ2-5, reads EPEVTQTPSHQVTQMGQEVILRCVPISNHLYFYWYRQILGQKVEFLVSFYNNEISEKSEIFDDQFSVERPDGSNFTLKIRSTKLEDSAMYFCASSEGQGAYETQYFGPGTRLLVL.

For this clone: The CDR3 end falls 3 residues outside the read, so it is completed with the germline J gene. This chain links TRBV7-9 with TRBJ2-3; unclear D gene. This CDR3 contains 15 residues. Germline V gene lookup returns CDR1 SEHNR and CDR2 FQNEAQ (reference sequence). With 4 bases removed from V and 2 bases from J, the gap between germline ends came to 13 bases. CDR3 protein: CASSSRLANTDTQYF. The DNA read from the CDR3 is TGTGCCAGCAGCTCCCGCCTGGCCAACACAGATACG.

This clone is classed as medium-sized by frequency. The read finishes 3 residues shy of the CDR3 end, and the germline J gene is used to complete it. This chain uses TRBV7-2 with TRBJ2-7; D remains unclear. Trimming shortened V by 8 bases and J by 0 bases, and 14 bases separated the two germline ends. The CDR3 runs to 14 residues. Germline lookup yields CDR1 SGHTA and CDR2 FQGNSA. The covered CDR3 bases are TGTGCCAGCGGTGCAGACCCTAGCTCCTACGAG. The encoded protein is CASGADPSSYE. The complete CDR3 reads CASGADPSSYEQYF.

On this clone itself: The read is 3 residues too short to cover the CDR3 end, so that end is filled in from the germline J gene. The V and J genes are TRBV7-9 and TRBJ2-2, with 10 bases fitting TRBD1. The germline V gene has CDR1 SEHNR and CDR2 FQNEAQ (reference sequence). J gave up 8 bases and V 5 bases, and 5 bases lay outside the gene matches. The length of the CDR3 is 14 residues. The CDR3 protein is CASSQRTGGGELFF. The part of the CDR3 DNA that was read is TGTGCCAGCAGCCAGCGGACAGGGGGAGGGGAG.

Details on this clone: Read coverage stops 3 residues before the CDR3 terminus; the germline J gene supplies the remainder. The chain has TRBV7-9 and TRBJ1-4, with TRBD1 as a possible D gene (6 bases). This CDR3 region has 14 residues. The V gene's germline CDR1 is SEHNR and CDR2 FQNEAQ (reference sequence). CDR3 in amino acids: CASSPGVGAAKLFF. The CDR3 DNA, read in part, is TGTGCCAGCAGCCCCGGGGTGGGGGCGGCGAAA.

Comments on this clone: The read stops 3 residues short of the end of the CDR3; the missing end is completed from the germline J gene. The chain employs TRBV10-3 and TRBJ2-6, with 9 bases that match TRBD1. Germline-derived CDR1 and CDR2 are ENHRY and SYGVKD. The CDR3 length is 17 residues. Trimming removed 5 bases from V and 3 bases from J; junction bases left unmatched: 8. The covered CDR3 bases are TGTGCCATCAGTACTGGACAGGGGTTTTTTGGGGCCAACGTC. Protein: CAISTGQGFFGANV. The CDR3, in full, reads CAISTGQGFFGANVLTF.

Worth noting for this clone: The read stops 3 residues short of the end of the CDR3; the missing end is completed from the germline J gene. The gene calls are TRBV7-6 and TRBJ2-3; 9 bases agree with TRBD2. After removal of 3 bases from V and 5 bases from J, the junction contained 9 bases not matched to a gene. This CDR3 region has 16 residues. Germline-derived CDR1 and CDR2 are SGHVS and FNYEAQ. CDR3 DNA (partial): TGTGCCAGCAGCTTGATACGGGCGGGAGGGTTAGATACG. This translates into CASSLIRAGGLDT. The whole CDR3 protein reads CASSLIRAGGLDTQYF.

Comments on this clone: Germline and junction disagree at one end, which may indicate a read error. The CDR3 is cut off 3 residues early in the read; its end comes from the germline J gene. The chain carries TRBV4-2 and TRBJ2-3, with 13 positions matching TRBD2. The length of the CDR3 is 17 residues. Germline CDR1 LGHNA, CDR2 YNFKEQ. The CDR3 DNA, read in part, is TGCGCCAGCAGCCAATTACTAGCGGGAGGGCCCTCAGATACG. This encodes CASSQLLAGGPSDT. The full CDR3 reads CASSQLLAGGPSDTQYF.

Note on this clone: The CDR3 end falls 3 residues outside the read, so it is completed with the germline J gene. V and J are TRBV20-1 and TRBJ2-3; 12 bases agree with TRBD1. CDR1 DFQATT and CDR2 SNEGSKA come from the germline V gene (reference sequence). The CDR3 is 15 amino acids. CDR3 DNA, as far as it was read: TGCAGTGCTAACTCCGGGACAGGGGGCAGGAAGACG. Its translation is CSANSGTGGRKT. The whole CDR3 region reads CSANSGTGGRKTQYF.

Regarding this clone: One end of the junction is discordant with germline, which a read error may explain. With the read ending 3 residues before the CDR3 end, the germline J gene is used to fill in that end. This sequence joins TRBV4-2 and TRBJ2-7, with D perhaps TRBD2 (5 bases). In germline, CDR1 is LGHNA, CDR2 YNFKEQ. The CDR3 is 15 residues long. Partial CDR3 DNA: TGCGCCAGCAGCCAATCCTCGGACTCCTCCTACGAG. Encoded protein: CASSQSSDSSYE. The complete CDR3 reads CASSQSSDSSYEQYF.

Details on this clone: Read coverage stops 3 residues before the CDR3 terminus; the germline J gene supplies the remainder. J is TRBJ2-4 and V is TRBV7-9; 8 bases line up with TRBD1. Germline V CDR1 and CDR2: SEHNR, FQNEAQ (reference sequence). V shed 5 bases and J 5 bases; nucleotides not matched to a gene: 8. The CDR3 extends over 15 amino acids. Incomplete CDR3 DNA: TGTGCCAGCAGCCTGCTGGGACAGGTCGAAAACATT. It codes for CASSLLGQVENI. In full, the CDR3 reads CASSLLGQVENIQYF.

The CDR3 sequence is CASTLRQGDGYTF. Incomplete CDR3 DNA: TGTGCCAGCACCTTAAGACAGGGGGATGGC. This chain connects TRBV2 to TRBJ1-2; 9 bases agree with TRBD1. The CDR3 goes on 3 residues after the read ends, and that part is filled in from the germline J gene. The CDR3 runs 13 residues. Germline CDR1 is SNHLY and CDR2 is FYNNEI. V lost 7 bases and J lost 6; bases outside the gene matches: 6. Combining the CDR3 with reference TRBV2 and TRBJ1-2 gives the whole variable domain EPEVTQTPSHQVTQMGQEVILRCVPISNHLYFYWYRQILGQKVEFLVSFYNNEISEKSEIFDDQFSVERPDGSNFTLKIRSTKLEDSAMYFCASTLRQGDGYTFGSGTRLTVV.

A word on this clone: The missing CDR3 end, 3 residues past where the read stops, is filled in from the germline J gene. The chain has TRBV20-1 and TRBJ2-7; D unclear. Germline V CDR1 and CDR2: DFQATT, SNEGSKA (reference sequence). CDR3 length equals 12 residues. The V and J ends lost 7 bases and 0 bases respectively, with 10 bases between them. CDR3 bases read: TGCAGTGTTCAGGAGAGCTCCTACGAG. As protein: CSVQESSYE. The whole CDR3 region reads CSVQESSYEQYF.

With regard to this clone: Read data end 3 residues before the CDR3 end; the end is taken from the germline J gene. Different DNA sequences within this sample yield the same CDR3. The chain is built from TRBV7-9 and TRBJ1-1; possibly TRBD1 for D (6 bases). The CDR3 contains 15 residues. Germline V gene lookup returns CDR1 SEHNR and CDR2 FQNEAQ (reference sequence). The V and J ends lost 2 bases and 0 bases respectively, with 10 bases between them. The CDR3 reads CASSLFGGLNTEAFF. The CDR3 DNA, read in part, is TGTGCCAGCAGCTTATTTGGGGGCCTGAACACTGAA.

Note on this clone: The read gets to within 3 residues of the CDR3 end, and the germline J gene fills in the rest. This rearrangement joins TRBV7-2 to TRBJ1-1; 9 bases align to TRBD1. Germline V gene lookup returns CDR1 SGHTA and CDR2 FQGNSA. There are 15 residues in the CDR3. The CDR3 bases that were read are TGTGCCAGCAGCTCACGCCCCCGGACAGGGGTGAAA. This sequence encodes CASSSRPRTGVK. The CDR3 as a whole reads CASSSRPRTGVKAFF.

In the case of this clone: The read terminates 3 residues ahead of where the CDR3 ends, so the germline J gene completes it. V and J are TRBV5-1 and TRBJ1-1, with 10 bases fitting TRBD1. V was pared by 4 bases and J by 5 bases, with 11 bases of the junction left unmatched. Germline V lookup: CDR1 SGHRS, CDR2 YFSETQ. The CDR3 consists of 16 residues. CDR3 sequence: CASSISGQGFGTEAFF. The sequenced CDR3 bases are TGCGCCAGCAGCATCTCGGGACAGGGGTTCGGTACTGAA.

Regarding this clone: The read is 3 residues too short to cover the CDR3 end, so that end is filled in from the germline J gene. V and J are TRBV11-2 and TRBJ2-3; TRBD2 matches 11 bases. Germline V lookup: CDR1 SGHAT, CDR2 FQNNGV. The CDR3 has 15 amino acids. Incomplete CDR3 DNA: TGTGCCAGCAGCTCTCAACTAGCGGGGGTAGAGACG. Translated: CASSSQLAGVET. The full CDR3 protein is CASSSQLAGVETQYF.

As concerns this clone: An end of the junction does not agree with germline; a read error may underlie this. From the germline J gene comes the end of the CDR3, since the read stops 3 residues before it. The J gene is TRBJ2-3, the V gene TRBV5-1; D may be TRBD1 (6 bases). The CDR3 has 14 residues. Germline V lookup: CDR1 SGHRS, CDR2 YFSETQ. This CDR3 reads CASSLGANTDTQYF. The sequenced CDR3 bases are TGCGCCAGCAGTTTGGGGGCCAACACAGATACG.

The part of the CDR3 DNA that was read is TGTGCCATCAGCACAAGATACGAG. Amino acid sequence: CAISTRYE. The entire CDR3 protein reads CAISTRYEQYF. V and J are TRBV10-3 and TRBJ2-7; D is ambiguous. Sequencing ends 3 residues short of the CDR3 end; the germline J gene provides the rest. V was shortened by 6 bases and J by 4 bases, with 7 bases between the two germline ends. Germline V gives CDR1 ENHRY, CDR2 SYGVKD. This CDR3 contains 11 residues.

A remark on this clone: The DNA ends 3 residues before the CDR3 does, and the rest of the CDR3 is filled in from the germline J gene. V and J are TRBV7-8 and TRBJ1-2; 10 nucleotides line up with TRBD1. CDR3 size: 14 residues. Trimming took 7 bases from V and 5 from J; bases not matched to a gene: 7. Per the germline V gene, CDR1 is SGHVS and CDR2 is FQNEAQ. Incomplete CDR3 DNA: TGTGCCAGCATGCCCGGGACAGGGGATTATGGC. Encoded protein: CASMPGTGDYG. The complete CDR3 reads CASMPGTGDYGYTF.

With regard to this clone: The read gets to within 3 residues of the CDR3 end, and the germline J gene fills in the rest. The chain employs TRBV9 and TRBJ2-2; maybe TRBD1 (6 bases). The germline CDR1 and CDR2 sequences are SGDLS and YYNGEE. Trimming removed 0 bases at V and 2 bases at J, with 11 bases between. This CDR3 spans 16 amino acids. The CDR3 loop is CASSVAGGGNTGELFF. The CDR3 bases that were read are TGTGCCAGCAGCGTAGCGGGTGGGGGCAACACCGGGGAG.

About this clone: The read is 3 residues too short to cover the CDR3 end, so that end is filled in from the germline J gene. The gene calls are TRBV27 and TRBJ2-1; TRBD2 aligns across 9 bases. J gave up 4 bases and V 6 bases, and 7 bases lay outside the gene matches. Germline CDR1 is MNHEY and CDR2 is SMNVEV (reference sequence). The CDR3 consists of 15 residues. The CDR3 bases that were read are TGTGCCAGCAGGACAGGACTAGCGAGATACAATGAG. Residues: CASRTGLARYNE. In full, the CDR3 is CASRTGLARYNEQFF.

Concerning this clone: The read ends 3 residues before the CDR3 terminus; that terminus is restored from the germline J gene. The genes are TRBV9 and TRBJ2-4; 7 positions match TRBD1. The CDR3 has 16 residues. The junction had 6 bases not matched to a gene; V was cut back by 3 bases and J by 0 bases. Germline V CDR1 and CDR2: SGDLS, YYNGEE. The CDR3 bases that were read are TGTGCCAGCAGCGCCGGGGACAGTAGAGCCAAAAACATT. This codes for CASSAGDSRAKNI. The entire CDR3 protein is CASSAGDSRAKNIQYF.

As concerns this clone: The read halts 3 residues ahead of the CDR3 end, with the missing end drawn from the germline J gene. The rearrangement links TRBV6-1 to TRBJ2-4, with TRBD1 as a possible D gene (6 bases). Germline CDR1 and CDR2: MNHNS and SASEGT. This CDR3 has 18 residues. Trimming shortened V by 2 bases and J by 0 bases, and 17 bases separated the two germline ends. The CDR3 is CASSELHGTGLAKNIQYF. The DNA read from the CDR3 is TGTGCCAGCAGTGAACTTCATGGTACAGGGTTAGCCAAAAACATT.